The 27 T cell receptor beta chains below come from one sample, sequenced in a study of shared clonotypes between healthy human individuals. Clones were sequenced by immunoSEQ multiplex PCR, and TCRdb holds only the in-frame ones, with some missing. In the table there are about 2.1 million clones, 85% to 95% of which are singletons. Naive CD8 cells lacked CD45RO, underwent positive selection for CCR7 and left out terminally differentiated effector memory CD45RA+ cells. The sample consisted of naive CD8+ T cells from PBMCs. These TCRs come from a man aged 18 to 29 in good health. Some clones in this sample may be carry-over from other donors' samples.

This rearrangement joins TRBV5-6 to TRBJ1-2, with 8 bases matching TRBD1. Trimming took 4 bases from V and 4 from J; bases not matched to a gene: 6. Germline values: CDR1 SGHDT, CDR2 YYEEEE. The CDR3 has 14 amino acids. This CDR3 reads CASSMDRVAYGYTF. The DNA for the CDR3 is TGTGCCAGCAGCATGGACAGGGTGGCCTATGGCTACACCTTC.

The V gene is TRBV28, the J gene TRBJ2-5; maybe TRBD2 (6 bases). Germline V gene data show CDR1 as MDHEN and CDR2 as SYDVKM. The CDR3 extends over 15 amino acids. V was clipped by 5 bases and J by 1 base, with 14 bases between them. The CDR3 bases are TGTGCCAGCAGTCCCCGGAGGGCCCCCCAAGAGACCCAGTACTTC. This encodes CASSPRRAPQETQYF.

CDR3 nucleotide sequence: TGTGCCATCAGTGAGTCGACAGGGGAAACCGGGGAGCTGTTTTTT. Translated, it gives CAISESTGETGELFF. The chain couples TRBV10-3 to TRBJ2-2, with 8 bases that match TRBD1. Trimming cost V 0 bases and J 5 bases; bases outside gene matches: 2. Germline lookup yields CDR1 ENHRY and CDR2 SYGVKD. This CDR3 contains 15 residues.

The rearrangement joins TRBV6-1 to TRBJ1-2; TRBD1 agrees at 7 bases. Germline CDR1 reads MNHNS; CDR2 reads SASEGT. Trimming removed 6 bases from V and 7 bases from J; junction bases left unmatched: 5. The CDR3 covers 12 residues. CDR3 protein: CASRNRGSGYTF. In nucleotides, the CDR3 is TGTGCCAGCAGAAACAGGGGAAGTGGCTACACCTTC.

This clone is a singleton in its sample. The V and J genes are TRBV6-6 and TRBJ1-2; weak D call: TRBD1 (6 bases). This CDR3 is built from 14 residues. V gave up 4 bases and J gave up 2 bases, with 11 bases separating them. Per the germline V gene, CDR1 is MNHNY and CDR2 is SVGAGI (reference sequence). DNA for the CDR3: TGTGCCAGCAGTTCCTACAGGGCGAACTATGGCTACACCTTC. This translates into CASSSYRANYGYTF.

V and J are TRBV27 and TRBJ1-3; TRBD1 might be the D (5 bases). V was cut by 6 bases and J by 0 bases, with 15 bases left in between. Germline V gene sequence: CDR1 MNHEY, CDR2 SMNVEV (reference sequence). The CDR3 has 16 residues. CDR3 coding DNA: TGTGCCAGCAGGCCGTACACAGGCAGCTCTGGAAACACCATATATTTT. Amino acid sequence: CASRPYTGSSGNTIYF.

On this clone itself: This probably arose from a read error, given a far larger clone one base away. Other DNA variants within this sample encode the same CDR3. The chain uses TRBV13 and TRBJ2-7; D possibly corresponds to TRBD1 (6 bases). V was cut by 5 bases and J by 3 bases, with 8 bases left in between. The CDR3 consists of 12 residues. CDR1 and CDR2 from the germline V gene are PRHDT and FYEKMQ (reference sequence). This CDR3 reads CASSPRGYEQYF. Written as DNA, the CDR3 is TGTGCCAGCAGCCCCAGGGGCTACGAGCAGTACTTC.

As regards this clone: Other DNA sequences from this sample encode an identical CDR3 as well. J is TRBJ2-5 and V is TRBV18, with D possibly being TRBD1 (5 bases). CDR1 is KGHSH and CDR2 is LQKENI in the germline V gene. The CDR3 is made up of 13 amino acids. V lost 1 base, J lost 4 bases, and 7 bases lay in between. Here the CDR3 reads CASSPRRGETQYF. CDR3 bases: TGTGCCAGCTCACCACGAAGGGGAGAGACCCAGTACTTC.

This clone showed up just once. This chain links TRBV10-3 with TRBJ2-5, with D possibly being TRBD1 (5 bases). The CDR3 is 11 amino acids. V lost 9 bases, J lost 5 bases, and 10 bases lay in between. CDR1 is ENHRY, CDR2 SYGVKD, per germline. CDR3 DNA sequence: TGTGCCATAGGGGTCTGGGAGACCCAGTACTTC. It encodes CAIGVWETQYF.

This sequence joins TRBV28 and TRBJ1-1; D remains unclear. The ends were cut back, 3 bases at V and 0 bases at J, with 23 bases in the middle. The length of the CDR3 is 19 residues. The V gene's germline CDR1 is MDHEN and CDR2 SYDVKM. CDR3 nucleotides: TGTGCCAGCAGTTTCATTGGGAGTGGGTTACGTTTAATGAACACTGAAGCTTTCTTT. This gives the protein CASSFIGSGLRLMNTEAFF.

CDR3 nucleotide sequence: TGTGCCAGCAGCGCCGCGGGACTAGCGGTTATTAACAATGAGCAGTTCTTC. This encodes CASSAAGLAVINNEQFF. The chain joins TRBV5-6 to TRBJ2-1; 11 nucleotides line up with TRBD2. With 4 bases clipped from V and 5 bases from J, the junction kept 11 bases outside the gene matches. CDR1 and CDR2 (germline): SGHDT, YYEEEE. The CDR3 extends over 17 amino acids.

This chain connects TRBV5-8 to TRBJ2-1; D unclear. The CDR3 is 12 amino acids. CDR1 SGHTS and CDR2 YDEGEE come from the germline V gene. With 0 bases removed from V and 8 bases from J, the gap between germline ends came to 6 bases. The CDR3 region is CASSLVPYEQFF. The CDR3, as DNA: TGTGCCAGCAGCTTGGTACCATATGAGCAGTTCTTC.

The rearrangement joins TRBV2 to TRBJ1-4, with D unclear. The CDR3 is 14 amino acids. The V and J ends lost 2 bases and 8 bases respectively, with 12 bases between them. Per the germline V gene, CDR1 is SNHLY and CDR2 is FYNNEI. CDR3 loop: CASSEFIPREKLFF. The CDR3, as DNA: TGTGCCAGCAGTGAATTTATACCTCGGGAAAAACTGTTTTTT.

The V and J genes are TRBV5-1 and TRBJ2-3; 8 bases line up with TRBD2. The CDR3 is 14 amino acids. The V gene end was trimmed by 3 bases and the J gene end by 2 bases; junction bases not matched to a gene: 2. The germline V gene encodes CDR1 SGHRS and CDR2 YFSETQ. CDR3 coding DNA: TGCGCCAGCAGCTCGGGACTAGTCACAGATACGCAGTATTTT. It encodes CASSSGLVTDTQYF. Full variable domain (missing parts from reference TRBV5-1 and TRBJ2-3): KAGVTQTPRYLIKTRGQQVTLSCSPISGHRSVSWYQQTPGQGLQFLFEYFSETQRNKGNFPGRFSGRQFSNSRSEMNVSTLELGDSALYLCASSSGLVTDTQYFGPGTRLTVL.

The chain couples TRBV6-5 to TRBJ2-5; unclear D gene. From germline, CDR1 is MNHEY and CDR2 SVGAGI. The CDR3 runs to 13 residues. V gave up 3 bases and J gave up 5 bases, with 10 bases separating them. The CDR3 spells CASSYVGSETQYF. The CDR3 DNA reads TGTGCCAGCAGTTATGTCGGCAGCGAGACCCAGTACTTC.

For the CDR3, the DNA is TGTGCCAGCACCTACGCCGGGACTCCGCGTACCTACGAGCAGTACTTC. It translates to CASTYAGTPRTYEQYF. V is TRBV5-6 and J is TRBJ2-7; perhaps TRBD2 as D (6 bases). The germline V gene has CDR1 SGHDT and CDR2 YYEEEE. The CDR3 has 16 amino acids. The ends were cut back, 6 bases at V and 2 bases at J, with 21 bases in the middle.

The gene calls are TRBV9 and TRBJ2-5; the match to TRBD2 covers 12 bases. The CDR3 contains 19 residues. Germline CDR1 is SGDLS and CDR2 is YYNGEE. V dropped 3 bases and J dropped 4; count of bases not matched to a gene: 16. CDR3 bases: TGTGCCAGCAGCGCACCAGGGGTGGCTAGCGGGAGGGAAGGAGAGACCCAGTACTTC. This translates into CASSAPGVASGREGETQYF.

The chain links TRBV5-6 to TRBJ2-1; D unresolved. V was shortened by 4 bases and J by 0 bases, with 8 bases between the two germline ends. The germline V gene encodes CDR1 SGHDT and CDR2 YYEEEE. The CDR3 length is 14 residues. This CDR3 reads CASSIGSSYNEQFF. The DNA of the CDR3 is TGTGCCAGCAGCATAGGAAGCTCCTACAATGAGCAGTTCTTC.

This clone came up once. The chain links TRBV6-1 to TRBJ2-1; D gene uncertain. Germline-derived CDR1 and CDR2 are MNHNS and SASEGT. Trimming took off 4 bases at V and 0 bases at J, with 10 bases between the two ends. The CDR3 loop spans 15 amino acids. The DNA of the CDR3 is TGTGCCAGCAGTGCGGTCCCGAGCTCCTACAATGAGCAGTTCTTC. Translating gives CASSAVPSSYNEQFF.

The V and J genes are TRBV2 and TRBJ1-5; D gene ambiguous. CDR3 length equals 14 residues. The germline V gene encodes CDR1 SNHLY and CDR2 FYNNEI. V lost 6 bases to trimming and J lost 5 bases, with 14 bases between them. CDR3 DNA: TGTGCCAGCAGAGCCATTGGCGGGGATCAGCCCCAGCATTTT. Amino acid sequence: CASRAIGGDQPQHF. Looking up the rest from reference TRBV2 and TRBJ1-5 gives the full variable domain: EPEVTQTPSHQVTQMGQEVILRCVPISNHLYFYWYRQILGQKVEFLVSFYNNEISEKSEIFDDQFSVERPDGSNFTLKIRSTKLEDSAMYFCASRAIGGDQPQHFGDGTRLSIL.

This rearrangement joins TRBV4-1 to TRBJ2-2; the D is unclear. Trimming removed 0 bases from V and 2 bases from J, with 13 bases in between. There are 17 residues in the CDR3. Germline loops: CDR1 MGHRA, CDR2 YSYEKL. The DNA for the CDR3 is TGCGCCAGCAGCCAAGATCAAGGGTTCCGAAACACCGGGGAGCTGTTTTTT. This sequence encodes CASSQDQGFRNTGELFF.

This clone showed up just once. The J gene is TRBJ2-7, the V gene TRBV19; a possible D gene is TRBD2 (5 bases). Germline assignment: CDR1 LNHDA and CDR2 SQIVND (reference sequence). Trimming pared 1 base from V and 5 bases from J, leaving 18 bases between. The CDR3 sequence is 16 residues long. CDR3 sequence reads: CASSIGTGSFGDEQYF. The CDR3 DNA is TGTGCCAGTAGTATAGGAACGGGGTCTTTCGGGGACGAGCAGTACTTC. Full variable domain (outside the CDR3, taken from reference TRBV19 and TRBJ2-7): DGGITQSPKYLFRKEGQNVTLSCEQNLNHDAMYWYRQDPGQGLRLIYYSQIVNDFQKGDIAEGYSVSREKKESFPLTVTSAQKNPTAFYLCASSIGTGSFGDEQYFGPGTRLTVT.

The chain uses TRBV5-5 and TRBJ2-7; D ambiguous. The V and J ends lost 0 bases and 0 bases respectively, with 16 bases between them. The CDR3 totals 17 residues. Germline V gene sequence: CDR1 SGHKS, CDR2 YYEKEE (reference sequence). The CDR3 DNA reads TGTGCCAGCAGCTTGGTCGGTATGTCTCTATTCTCCTACGAGCAGTACTTC. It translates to CASSLVGMSLFSYEQYF.

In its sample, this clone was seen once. The CDR3 bases are TGTGCCAGCAGCTTACCTAGCTCCCTGGCCCAGTACTTC. Residues: CASSLPSSLAQYF. This chain connects TRBV11-2 to TRBJ2-5, with D perhaps TRBD2 (5 bases). Germline CDR1 is SGHAT and CDR2 is FQNNGV. This CDR3 has 13 amino acids. V was shortened by 2 bases and J by 9 bases, with 13 bases between the two germline ends.

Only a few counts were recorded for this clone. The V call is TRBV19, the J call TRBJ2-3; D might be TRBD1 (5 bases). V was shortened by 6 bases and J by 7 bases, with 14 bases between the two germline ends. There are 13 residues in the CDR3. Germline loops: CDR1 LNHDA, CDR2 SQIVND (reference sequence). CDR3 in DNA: TGTGCCAGTAGCAACCTTCAGGGCAATACGCAGTATTTT. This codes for CASSNLQGNTQYF. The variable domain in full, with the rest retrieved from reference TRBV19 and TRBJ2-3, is DGGITQSPKYLFRKEGQNVTLSCEQNLNHDAMYWYRQDPGQGLRLIYYSQIVNDFQKGDIAEGYSVSREKKESFPLTVTSAQKNPTAFYLCASSNLQGNTQYFGPGTRLTVL.

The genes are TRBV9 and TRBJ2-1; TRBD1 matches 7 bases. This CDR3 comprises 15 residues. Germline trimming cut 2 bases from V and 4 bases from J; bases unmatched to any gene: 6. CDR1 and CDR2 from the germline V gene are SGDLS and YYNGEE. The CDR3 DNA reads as TGTGCCAGCAGCGTCAGGGGGTCGCCGTACAATGAGCAGTTCTTC. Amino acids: CASSVRGSPYNEQFF.

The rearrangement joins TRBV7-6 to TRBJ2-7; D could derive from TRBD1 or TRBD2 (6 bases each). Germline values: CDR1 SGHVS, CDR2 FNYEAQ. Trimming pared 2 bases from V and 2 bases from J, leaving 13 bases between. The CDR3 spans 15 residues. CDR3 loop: CASSLTGGLAYEQYF. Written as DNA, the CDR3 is TGTGCCAGCAGCTTAACCGGGGGCCTGGCCTACGAGCAGTACTTC.